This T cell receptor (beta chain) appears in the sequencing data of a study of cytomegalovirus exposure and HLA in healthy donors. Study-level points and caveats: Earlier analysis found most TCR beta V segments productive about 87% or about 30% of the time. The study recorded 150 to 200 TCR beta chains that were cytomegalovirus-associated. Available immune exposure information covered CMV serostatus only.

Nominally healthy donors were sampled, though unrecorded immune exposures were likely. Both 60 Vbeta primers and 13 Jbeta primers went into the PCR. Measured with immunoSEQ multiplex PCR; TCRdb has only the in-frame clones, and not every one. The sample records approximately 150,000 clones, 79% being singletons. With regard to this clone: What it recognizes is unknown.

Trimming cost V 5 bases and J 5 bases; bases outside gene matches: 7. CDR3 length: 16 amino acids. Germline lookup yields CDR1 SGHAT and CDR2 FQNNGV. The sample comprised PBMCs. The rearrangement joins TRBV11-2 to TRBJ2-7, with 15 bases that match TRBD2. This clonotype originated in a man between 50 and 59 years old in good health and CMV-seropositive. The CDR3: CASSLQGLAGGDEQYF. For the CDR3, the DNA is TGTGCCAGCAGCCTTCAGGGACTAGCGGGAGGAGACGAGCAGTACTTC.